The next 10 T cell receptor beta chains were all read from a single sample in a study of OX40 agonist ivuxolimab in advanced cancers. The library was built by means of the immunoSEQ multiplex PCR assay. The table was pulled from immuneACCESS by TCRdb, which kept in-frame rearrangements only. Such tables lose some clones; where checked, under half of the loss comes from unresolved V genes, and the rest has no known cause. The sample records about 94,000 clones, around 86% of which are singletons. The ten largest clones represent about 0.3% of the sample. The input for sequencing was CD4+ or CD8+ T cells sorted from blood, taken in a trial of the OX40 agonist ivuxolimab. The receptors derive from an adult with an advanced solid tumor such as melanoma, head and neck, liver or kidney cancer.

In this sample, this clone turned up a few times. The genes are TRBV4-1 and TRBJ1-2; D unclear. This CDR3 is built from 14 residues. Germline CDR1 is MGHRA and CDR2 is YSYEKL. The ends were cut back, 2 bases at V and 4 bases at J, with 11 bases in the middle. The CDR3 here is CASSQPLESYGYTF. The CDR3, as DNA: TGCGCCAGCAGCCAACCTCTGGAGTCCTATGGCTACACCTTC.

This rearrangement joins TRBV6-6 to TRBJ1-1; perhaps TRBD1 as D (5 bases). This CDR3 is 14 amino acids long. The V end lost 6 bases, the J end lost 1 base, and 12 bases lay between the germline ends. Germline assignment: CDR1 MNHNY and CDR2 SVGAGI (reference sequence). DNA for the CDR3: TGTGCCAGCAGACAAGGGGCCAAGAACACTGAAGCTTTCTTT. Its translation: CASRQGAKNTEAFF.

The rearrangement links TRBV7-3 to TRBJ1-2; 8 bases fit TRBD1. This CDR3 has 15 amino acids. The ends lost 2 bases at V and 8 bases at J; junction bases unmatched: 10. CDR1 and CDR2 from the germline V gene are SGHTA and FQGTGA. The CDR3, as DNA: TGTGCCAGCAGCTTAGATCCGGGACAGGCTTTGGGCTACACCTTC. Translating gives CASSLDPGQALGYTF.

The chain couples TRBV11-2 to TRBJ2-7; D ambiguous. The ends were cut back, 5 bases at V and 4 bases at J, with 15 bases in the middle. CDR3 size: 14 residues. Germline V lookup: CDR1 SGHAT, CDR2 FQNNGV. The CDR3 region is CASSPSMANYEQYF. DNA for the CDR3: TGTGCCAGCAGCCCATCCATGGCCAATTACGAGCAGTACTTC.

This chain joins TRBV28 and TRBJ2-5; D might be TRBD1 (6 bases). The V gene lost 5 bases and the J gene lost 4 bases, with 11 bases spanning the gap. This CDR3 is built from 13 residues. The germline CDR1 and CDR2 sequences are MDHEN and SYDVKM. The CDR3 region is CASSRQVSETQYF. The CDR3 DNA is TGTGCCAGCAGTAGACAGGTCTCAGAGACCCAGTACTTC.

V usage is TRBV9 and J usage is TRBJ2-3; 9 bases align to TRBD2. V shed 1 base, J shed 5 bases, and the junction held 2 bases outside the gene matches. The CDR3 consists of 14 residues. Germline V gene sequence: CDR1 SGDLS, CDR2 YYNGEE. The CDR3 bases are TGTGCCAGCAGCGTACTAGCGGGGAAAGATACGCAGTATTTT. It is translated as CASSVLAGKDTQYF.

The genes are TRBV6-4 and TRBJ2-3; 12 positions match TRBD2. Germline CDR1 and CDR2: MRHNA and SNTAGT. Trimming removed 5 bases from V and 2 bases from J; junction bases left unmatched: 5. This CDR3 is built from 16 residues. CDR3 coding DNA: TGTGCCAGCAGTCCCGGACTAGCGGGGCCCACAGATACGCAGTATTTT. This gives the protein CASSPGLAGPTDTQYF.

The rearrangement joins TRBV11-2 to TRBJ2-5, with D perhaps being TRBD1 or TRBD2 (5 bases each). The V gene's germline CDR1 is SGHAT and CDR2 FQNNGV. The CDR3 is made up of 15 amino acids. The V end was cut by 4 bases, the J end by 3 bases, with 15 bases between. DNA for the CDR3: TGTGCCAGCAGCTACCGGGGCAGGCCTGAAGAGACCCAGTACTTC. Its protein is CASSYRGRPEETQYF.

This clone was observed a handful of times. The chain carries TRBV7-9 and TRBJ2-2; unclear D gene. With 2 bases removed from V and 3 bases from J, the gap between germline ends came to 10 bases. The CDR3 covers 15 residues. Per germline, CDR1 SEHNR and CDR2 FQNEAQ (reference sequence). CDR3 nucleotides: TGTGCCAGCAGCTTACCCGGGTTGGACACCGGGGAGCTGTTTTTT. Translation: CASSLPGLDTGELFF.

This chain links TRBV5-3 with TRBJ1-1; D ambiguous. TRBV5-3 qualifies as an ORF whose function is uncertain. V lost 10 bases to trimming and J lost 1 base, with 14 bases between them. This CDR3 has 13 residues. This CDR3 reads CAANVGGNTEAFF. The CDR3, as DNA: TGTGCCGCCAATGTCGGCGGGAACACTGAAGCTTTCTTT.